Only a few counts were recorded for the clone carrying this TCR beta chain. Its antigen is currently unknown. The entry originates in a study of shared clonotypes between healthy human individuals. Looking at the study overall: Donors had three CD4 naive, three CD4 memory, two CD8 naive and one CD8 memory plate apiece. Study-wide results and limits: Rarefaction curves obtained for sorted subsets showed sequencing incomplete despite large depth. Shared clonotypes across all four donors exceeded non-shared ones in generation probability.

Clones were read by immunoSEQ multiplex PCR, and TCRdb kept only the in-frame ones, dropping some. The sample holds about 590,000 clones, roughly 95% seen once. CDR1 is PRHDT, CDR2 FYEKMQ, per germline (reference sequence). The CDR3 runs to 16 residues. V was pared by 1 base and J by 3 bases, with 15 bases between. Positive CCR7 selection of CD45RO-negative cells yielded the naive CD8 cells, and terminally differentiated effector memory CD45RA+ cells were excluded. The specimen was naive CD8+ T cells sorted from blood. The J gene is TRBJ2-5, the V gene TRBV13; D may be TRBD1 or TRBD2 (6 bases each). This clonotype was sampled from a woman aged 25 to 39 in good health. CDR3 loop: CASSLAVGGTKETQYF. The CDR3 DNA sequence: TGTGCCAGCAGCTTAGCGGTAGGGGGGACCAAAGAGACCCAGTACTTC.